This is a list of T cell receptor beta chains from one sample in a study of blood T cell repertoires in COVID-19. Sequencing used immunoSEQ multiplex PCR; TCRdb keeps in-frame clones, though not all of them. The table has 150,000 to 200,000 clones, under 90% seen once. Sequences were obtained from PBMCs or T cells enriched from blood (not recorded which). The receptors originated from a man aged 45 to 65 who had recovered from COVID-19. The CDR3 runs from the conserved cysteine through the conserved F or W. A D gene is named only where the DNA matches it firmly. Clone size, where shown, is once, few, many, or a class for clones that have expanded.

clone size	D gene	J gene	V gene	CDR3 length	CDR3 DNA	CDR3 protein
NA	NA	TRBJ1-1	TRBV6-5	14	TGTGCCAGCAGACTGACAGGTGACAACACTGAAGCTTTCTTT	CASRLTGDNTEAFF
NA	TRBD2	TRBJ2-7	TRBV20-1	14	TGCAGTGCTAGTCGGGGGGAGGGTAACTACGAGCAGTACTTC	CSASRGEGNYEQYF
NA	TRBD1	TRBJ1-2	TRBV10-1	17	TGCGCCAGCAGTCCTCGTCCCAGGGGGGACCGGAACTATGGCTACACCTTC	CASSPRPRGDRNYGYTF
NA	TRBD2	TRBJ2-7	TRBV27	17	TGTGCCAGCAGAGGGGATATAACGGGGGGGACCGTATACGAGCAGTACTTC	CASRGDITGGTVYEQYF
NA	TRBD1	TRBJ2-7	TRBV28	14	TGTGCCGTCAGACCGGCGGACAGGGACTACGAGCAGTACTTC	CAVRPADRDYEQYF
NA	TRBD2	TRBJ2-5	TRBV7-8	17	TGTGCCAGCAGCAGGGGACTAGCGGGGGGGATTCCCGAGACCCAGTACTTC	CASSRGLAGGIPETQYF
NA	NA	TRBJ1-6	TRBV27	12	TGTGCCAGCCGGGACTCAAATTCACCCCTCCACTTT	CASRDSNSPLHF
NA	NA	TRBJ1-1	TRBV25-1	11	TGTGCCAGCTGGCGGGGAACTGAAGCTTTCTTT	CASWRGTEAFF
NA	NA	TRBJ1-1	TRBV2	15	TGTGCCAGCAGTGCAGGGTTGCGGATGAACACTGAAGCTTTCTTT	CASSAGLRMNTEAFF
NA	TRBD2	TRBJ2-6	TRBV5-4	20	TGTGCCAGCAGCTCCCGGGGGAGGGGCGGGTTCATCTCTGGGGCCAACGTCCTGACTTTC	CASSSRGRGGFISGANVLTF
NA	TRBD2	TRBJ2-7	TRBV7-9	12	TGTGCCAGCAGCCGGGGGGTCGGGGAGCAGTACTTC	CASSRGVGEQYF
NA	NA	TRBJ1-2	TRBV2	15	TGTGCCAGCAGTCTGGGGAGGCCCGCTAACTATGGCTACACCTTC	CASSLGRPANYGYTF
NA	NA	TRBJ1-1	TRBV29-1	14	TGCAGCGTTGAAGTCAGGGGAAGGTACACTGAAGCTTTCTTT	CSVEVRGRYTEAFF
once	TRBD1	TRBJ2-2	TRBV7-3	14	TGTGCCAGCAGCCAGACGACAGGGGTCGGGGAGCTGTTTTTT	CASSQTTGVGELFF
few	TRBD1	TRBJ1-2	TRBV4-2	15	TGTGCCAGCAGCACCGGGACAGGGGGCGGTTATGGCTACACCTTC	CASSTGTGGGYGYTF
NA	NA	TRBJ1-5	TRBV9	13	TGTGCCAGCAGTCAGGCTCCTAATCAGCCCCAGCATTTT	CASSQAPNQPQHF
NA	TRBD1	TRBJ1-1	TRBV29-1	12	TGCAGCGTGGGACAGCTGAACACTGAAGCTTTCTTT	CSVGQLNTEAFF
NA	TRBD1	TRBJ2-3	TRBV27	19	TGTGCCAGCAGAGGGCTGGGACAGGGTATATCGAGTGGGACAGATACGCAGTATTTT	CASRGLGQGISSGTDTQYF
NA	NA	TRBJ1-1	TRBV11-2	12	TGTGCCAGCAGTACGGCACGGGGTGAAGCTTTCTTT	CASSTARGEAFF
once	TRBD1	TRBJ1-2	TRBV5-1	14	TGCGCCAGCAGCTCAGGACAGGGGGACTATGGCTACACCTTC	CASSSGQGDYGYTF
NA	TRBD2	TRBJ2-1	TRBV2	15	TGTGCCAGCACCCCGGGACTAGCGGGGTCAAATGAGCAGTTCTTC	CASTPGLAGSNEQFF
NA	TRBD1	TRBJ1-4	TRBV2	19	TGTGCCAGCAGACGACCCTCAGGGACAGACCTGGCAACTAATGAAAAACTGTTTTTT	CASRRPSGTDLATNEKLFF
NA	TRBD1	TRBJ2-2	TRBV6-2/TRBV6-3	15	TGTGCCAGCAGCCCCGGGACAGGGGAAGTCGGGGAGCTGTTTTTT	CASSPGTGEVGELFF
NA	TRBD2	TRBJ2-1	TRBV29-1	17	TGCAGCGCTAGGACTAGCGGGGGGGTGTACTCCTACAATGAGCAGTTCTTC	CSARTSGGVYSYNEQFF
NA	NA	TRBJ2-7	TRBV21-1	12	TGTGCCAGCCGGGACAGTAACTACGAGCAGTACTTC	CASRDSNYEQYF
NA	NA	TRBJ2-2	TRBV6-1	11	TGTGCCAGCAGCGACACCGGGGAGCTGTTTTTT	CASSDTGELFF
NA	TRBD1	TRBJ1-1	TRBV4-3	15	TGCGCCAGCAGCCAAGATCAGGGGGTTCGAGGGGAAGCTTTCTTT	CASSQDQGVRGEAFF
NA	NA	TRBJ2-2	TRBV7-7	15	TGTGCTAGCAGCGTCGACAGTACTTTCACCGGGGAGCTGTTTTTT	CASSVDSTFTGELFF
NA	TRBD1	TRBJ1-3	TRBV5-6	16	TGTGCCAGCAGCTCCGGGACAGGGGCGAGTGGAAACACCATATATTTT	CASSSGTGASGNTIYF
NA	TRBD1	TRBJ1-1	TRBV5-1	17	TGCGCCAGCAGCCTTGGGTGGACAGGGAGTCAGAACACTGAAGCTTTCTTT	CASSLGWTGSQNTEAFF
once	NA	TRBJ1-1	TRBV20-1	11	TGCAGTGCTAGAGGAGACACTGAAGCTTTCTTT	CSARGDTEAFF
once	NA	TRBJ1-1	TRBV5-5	13	TGTGCCAGCAGCGGCGGGGGATACACTGAAGCTTTCTTT	CASSGGGYTEAFF
NA	TRBD2	TRBJ2-5	TRBV11-2	18	TGTGCCAGCAGCTCGGGGACTAGCGGGGGAGCGGGGCGCGAGACCCAGTACTTC	CASSSGTSGGAGRETQYF
NA	NA	TRBJ2-5	TRBV5-4	15	TGTGCCAGCAGCTTACAGGAGGGTGGGCAAGAGACCCAGTACTTC	CASSLQEGGQETQYF
NA	NA	TRBJ1-2	TRBV6-6	14	TGTGCCAGCACAATTGGACTCTCTATGTATGGCTACACCTTC	CASTIGLSMYGYTF
NA	NA	TRBJ2-3	TRBV5-1	15	TGCGCCAGCAGCTTGGTCGGGTTTAGCACAGATACGCAGTATTTT	CASSLVGFSTDTQYF
NA	NA	TRBJ2-3	TRBV28	14	TGTGCCAGCAGTCCAGGGTTTTCGACAGATACGCAGTATTTT	CASSPGFSTDTQYF